This T cell receptor beta chain was found in a study of memory CD4+ T cells and cytomegalovirus serostatus (dated by TCRdb to about 2019). Background on the whole study: A total of about 33 healthy Belgian adults, of whom 9 were CMV seropositive and some 24 were CMV seronegative, were included in the cohort. The study sequenced CD4+ memory TCRbeta repertoires of a Belgian cohort with known cytomegalovirus serostatus to replicate a published TCR-based CMV serostatus classifier.

About this clone: Its antigen is currently not known. Base qualities are not provided; no much larger clone lies one nucleotide away.

The Quick-DNA Microprep Kit was used to extract genomic DNA from the sorted cells. TCRbeta DNA was amplified with the immunoSEQ hsTCRbeta kit following the manufacturer's protocol. An Illumina MiSeq instrument was used to sequence the TCRbeta libraries. The study's processing was this. Following removal of out-of-frame sequences, more than 2,000,000 distinct TCRbeta sequences were retained, with an average of around 70,000 per individual. Each individual was scored using the number of some 150 previously reported CMV-associated TCRbeta sequences that the individual carried and the total number of productive distinct TCRbeta sequences. A beta-binomial model was reimplemented in Python, and scikit-learn random forests with default parameters were trained on US cohort data. Classifier performance on the Belgian cohort was summarized as median AUC with percentile confidence intervals calculated over 10,000 bootstrap iterations. This immuneACCESS table, as held by TCRdb, lists in-frame sequences with V and J called but not all clones. Of the missing ones, under half trace to an unresolved V gene in checked studies; the others have no known cause. V, J and clone size were drawn from that table, and D and trimming were deduced from the DNA. For this sample the table gives 70,000 to 90,000 clones, of which roughly three quarters were detected only once. The leading ten clones occupy roughly 2.6% of the sample.

General conclusions and limits of the study: Among the 150 to 200 previously reported CMV-associated TCRbeta sequences, some 70 showed up in the CD4+ memory repertoires, with each one found in between one and five individuals. On the Belgian cohort, the classifier built on the original framework reached a median bootstrapped AUC of around 0.95, with a 95% CI of 0.76-1.00. For predicting CMV serostatus, the median bootstrapped AUC was 0.95 using the original framework and 0.9 to 0.92 using a US-trained random forest. Unlike the original study, which covered naive and memory CD4+ and CD8+ populations, the Belgian study sequenced only CD4+CD45RO+ memory cells. The results were interpreted as suggesting that the CMV-associated TCR signature is largely present in the CD4+ memory repertoire.

Single viable CD3+CD4+CD8-CD45RO+ cells were sorted as memory CD4+ T cells on a FACSAria II. CMV serostatus was determined with a Roche Elecsys assay detecting serum IgG against CMV pp150, pp28, p38 and p52. Once the samples were thawed, total CD4+ T cells were enriched through positive selection using CD4 magnetic microbeads. Samples originated from another study that specifically interrogated the CD4+ T cell memory repertoire. Peripheral blood mononuclear cells were isolated and cryopreserved according to standard operating procedures, and serum was stored at -80 degrees C. CD3-PerCP (BW264/56), CD4-APC (RPA-T4), CD45RO-PE (UCHT1) and CD8-Pacific Orange (3B5) antibodies were used for staining, and non-viable cells were excluded with Sytox blue. Relative to germline, V is 2 bases shorter and J is 1 base shorter, with 2 bases between their ends. The germline V gene yields MGHDK for CDR1 and SYGVNS for CDR2. The cysteine opens and the phenylalanine closes a CDR3 of 12 amino acids. The CDR3 DNA has 36 bases and is translated from base 1.

The sequence derives from an adult in good health and CMV-seropositive. Recombination connected TRBV25-1 to TRBJ1-1, with the D gene call left open. Sequenced input: memory CD4+ T cells from blood. CDR3 sequence: CASSEPNTEAFF. The bases read TGTGCCAGCAGTGAACCGAACACTGAAGCTTTCTTT.